The subject of this entry is one T cell receptor (beta chain). The germline V gene has CDR1 LNHDA and CDR2 SQIVND (reference sequence). V was pared by 6 bases and J by 0 bases, with 8 bases of the junction left unmatched. The CDR3 has 17 residues. The entry originates in a study of blood T cell repertoires in COVID-19. Across the study: From the United States, Italy and Spain came samples of acute and convalescent COVID-19. T cells, B-cell-depleted T cells, or PBMCs supplied cDNA or gDNA.

In the original processing: By means of reference gene primer amplification, nucleated cell counts were estimated. Some clones are missing from TCRdb's copy, which holds only in-frame ones; the method was immunoSEQ multiplex PCR. V, J and clone size reflect that table, while D and trimming were determined from the DNA. The sample records some 250,000 clones, about 86% being singletons. The V gene is TRBV19, the J gene TRBJ1-5, with 10 bases fitting TRBD1. This receptor was taken from a man older than 75 with acute or convalescent COVID-19. The source material was peripheral blood. CDR3 sequence: CASRVTGGSYSNQPQHF. In DNA form, the CDR3 reads TGTGCCAGTAGGGTGACAGGGGGCTCCTATAGCAATCAGCCCCAGCATTTT.